The sequence of this T cell receptor beta chain was determined in a study of blood T cell repertoires in COVID-19. The overall study: Whether acute or convalescent, the COVID-19 samples came from the United States, Italy and Spain. Sources were T cells, B-cell-depleted T cells, or PBMCs; the material itself was cDNA or gDNA.

As handled by the study authors: Reference gene primer amplification gave nucleated cell count estimates. Sequencing used immunoSEQ multiplex PCR; TCRdb keeps in-frame clones, though not all of them. V and J calls and clone size are those listed in that table; D and trimming were worked out from the DNA. The data show about 160,000 clones, 70% to 80% seen once. V shed 2 bases, J shed 8 bases, and the junction held 8 bases outside the gene matches. The CDR3 loop spans 16 amino acids. Per germline, CDR1 SNHLY and CDR2 FYNNEI. Sample: peripheral blood. This chain uses TRBV2 with TRBJ1-6, with 8 bases matching TRBD1. This sequence originates from a man in his sixties with acute or convalescent COVID-19. The chain's CDR3 is CASSERRTGGHSPLHF. In DNA form, the CDR3 reads TGTGCCAGCAGTGAACGTAGAACAGGGGGGCATTCACCCCTCCACTTT.